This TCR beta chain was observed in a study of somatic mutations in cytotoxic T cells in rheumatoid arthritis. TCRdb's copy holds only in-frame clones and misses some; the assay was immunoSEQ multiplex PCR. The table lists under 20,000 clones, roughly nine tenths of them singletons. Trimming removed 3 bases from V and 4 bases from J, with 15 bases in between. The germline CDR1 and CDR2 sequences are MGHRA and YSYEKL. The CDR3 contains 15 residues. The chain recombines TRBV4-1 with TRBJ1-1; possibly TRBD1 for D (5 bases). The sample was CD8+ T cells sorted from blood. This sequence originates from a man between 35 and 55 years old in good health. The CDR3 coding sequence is TGCGCCAGCAGCCACTATTCCGGGGGGGGCACTGAAGCTTTCTTT. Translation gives CASSHYSGGGTEAFF.